Shown below are 13 T cell receptor beta chains from a single sample sequenced in a study of blood T cell repertoires in COVID-19. Sequenced by immunoSEQ multiplex PCR; TCRdb stores in-frame clones only, minus some. The sample records 220,000 or so clones, roughly 80% being singletons. Sequencing used PBMCs or T cells enriched from blood (not recorded which). All receptors come from a woman in her thirties or forties with acute COVID-19.

The chain is built from TRBV6-1 and TRBJ2-3, with a possible D match to TRBD1 (5 bases). In germline, CDR1 is MNHNS, CDR2 SASEGT. The CDR3 runs 17 residues. The V gene lost 2 bases and the J gene lost 0 bases, with 15 bases spanning the gap. In DNA, the CDR3 is TGTGCCAGCAGTGAAACAGAACAGGCCCCGAGCACAGATACGCAGTATTTT. Amino acid sequence: CASSETEQAPSTDTQYF.

In nucleotides, the CDR3 is TGTGCCAGTAGTATCAGGGTATCCAACACTGAAGCTTTCTTT. Residues: CASSIRVSNTEAFF. The gene calls are TRBV19 and TRBJ1-1, with D tentatively TRBD1 (5 bases). The CDR3 runs 14 residues. V dropped 3 bases and J dropped 2 bases, with 10 bases sitting between them. Germline assignment: CDR1 LNHDA and CDR2 SQIVND (reference sequence).

The chain is built from TRBV19 and TRBJ2-1, with D uncertain. This CDR3 has 17 amino acids. Deletions cut 2 bases from V and 8 bases from J, with 22 bases between. The germline gives CDR1 LNHDA, CDR2 SQIVND (reference sequence). This chain's CDR3 is CASSITGNRPATHEQFF. The CDR3 DNA reads as TGTGCCAGTAGTATAACTGGAAACAGACCGGCAACGCATGAGCAGTTCTTC.

This clone was seen ten or more times. The chain recombines TRBV3-1 (or the pseudogene TRBV3-2) with TRBJ2-5; weak D call: TRBD2 (6 bases). This CDR3 comprises 15 residues. Germline V gives CDR1 LGHDT, CDR2 YNNKEL (reference sequence). V lost 5 bases to trimming and J lost 5 bases, with 18 bases between them. CDR3 in amino acids: CASSSSPGTQETQYF. CDR3 DNA: TGTGCCAGCAGCTCCTCTCCCGGGACTCAGGAGACCCAGTACTTC.

This rearrangement joins TRBV3-1 (or the pseudogene TRBV3-2) to TRBJ1-5; D gene ambiguous. CDR3 length: 14 residues. Germline V gene lookup returns CDR1 LGHDT and CDR2 YNNKEL (reference sequence). Trimming shortened V by 4 bases and J by 4 bases, and 11 bases separated the two germline ends. DNA for the CDR3: TGTGCCAGCAGCCCTTCATTACGGAATCAGCCCCAGCATTTT. Its protein product is CASSPSLRNQPQHF.

The V and J genes are TRBV11-2 and TRBJ1-1; no reliable D call. V lost 0 bases to trimming and J lost 3 bases, with 14 bases between them. The CDR3 has 16 amino acids. In germline, CDR1 is SGHAT, CDR2 FQNNGV. The CDR3, as DNA: TGTGCCAGCAGCTTAGATGGGAGGGTCGAGGACACTGAAGCTTTCTTT. This encodes CASSLDGRVEDTEAFF.

The chain recombines TRBV6-2 or TRBV6-3 with TRBJ1-2; TRBD1 aligns across 7 bases. Trimming took 4 bases from V and 1 from J; bases not matched to a gene: 9. CDR1 is MNHEY and CDR2 is SVGEGT in the germline V gene. The CDR3 has 16 residues. CDR3 sequence reads: CASSSAGQAINYGYTF. The CDR3 DNA is TGTGCCAGCAGTTCCGCAGGACAGGCGATTAACTATGGCTACACCTTC.

The V call is TRBV19, the J call TRBJ1-1; tentatively, D is TRBD1 (5 bases). V was cut by 10 bases and J by 6 bases, with 15 bases left in between. This CDR3 region has 12 residues. The germline V gene encodes CDR1 LNHDA and CDR2 SQIVND (reference sequence). CDR3 sequence (DNA): TGTGCCACCGAAGGGGAGGGTGCTGAAGCTTTCTTT. Translation: CATEGEGAEAFF.

V and J are TRBV5-5 and TRBJ2-3, with a tentative D call TRBD2 (6 bases). V was trimmed by 0 bases and J by 1 base, leaving 9 bases between them. Germline assignment: CDR1 SGHKS and CDR2 YYEKEE (reference sequence). This CDR3 has 15 amino acids. The CDR3 is CASSLGLGGTDTQYF. The CDR3, as DNA: TGTGCCAGCAGCTTGGGACTAGGGGGCACAGATACGCAGTATTTT.

The gene calls are TRBV18 and TRBJ1-6; 8 nucleotides align to TRBD1. CDR1 and CDR2 from the germline V gene are KGHSH and LQKENI. Trimming at V came to 4 bases and at J to 7 bases, leaving 6 bases not matched to a gene. The CDR3 has 15 residues. CDR3 in DNA: TGTGCCAGCTCACTGACCGGGACAGGAAATTCACCCCTCCACTTT. Its protein is CASSLTGTGNSPLHF.

V usage is TRBV20-1 and J usage is TRBJ2-7; no definite D call. From germline, CDR1 is DFQATT and CDR2 SNEGSKA (reference sequence). Trimming shortened V by 3 bases and J by 3 bases, and 9 bases separated the two germline ends. This CDR3 region has 12 residues. CDR3 residues: CSASIAVYEQYF. For the CDR3, the DNA is TGCAGTGCTAGTATTGCAGTCTACGAGCAGTACTTC.

A word on this clone: The sample contains more than one DNA sequence encoding this CDR3. The J gene is TRBJ2-1, the V gene TRBV12-3 or TRBV12-4; D unresolved. CDR3 length: 12 residues. With 6 bases removed from V and 5 bases from J, the gap between germline ends came to 8 bases. The CDR3 DNA sequence: TGTGCCAGCAGCCCGGTCCACAATGAGCAGTTCTTC. Protein product: CASSPVHNEQFF.

The rearrangement links TRBV11-2 to TRBJ2-7; 10 positions match TRBD2. The germline CDR1 and CDR2 sequences are SGHAT and FQNNGV. J lost 4 bases, V lost 3 bases, and 6 bases had no gene match. CDR3 length: 15 amino acids. CDR3 protein: CASSFKPGLAYEQYF. The CDR3 nucleotides are TGTGCCAGCAGCTTTAAACCGGGACTAGCGTACGAGCAGTACTTC.